A selection of T cell receptor beta chains follows, all from one sample in a study of PD-1 blockade in classical Hodgkin lymphoma. TCRdb keeps only in-frame clones here, not all; method: immunoSEQ multiplex PCR. The sample lists over 10,000 clones, around 77% seen once, with 20% to 25% in the top ten. The material sequenced was peripheral blood mononuclear cells (PBMCs), taken at baseline. Receptors originate from a human donor with classical Hodgkin lymphoma. Both conserved end residues are part of each CDR3. D genes are given only for firm matches. Some rows have no size entry. The others give once, few or many, or a class for an expanded clone.

j_call d_call v_call clone_size cdr3_nt cdr3_aa
TRBJ2-3 TRBD2 TRBV2 . TGTGCCAGCTCTGAGGGTCTAGCGGGGATCACAGATACGCAGTATTTT CASSEGLAGITDTQYF
TRBJ1-6 . TRBV19 . TGTGCCAGTAGGCCGGGACAAGGCTATAATTCACCCCTCCACTTT CASRPGQGYNSPLHF
TRBJ2-5 . TRBV2 once TGTGCCAGCAGTCACAGAACGGAGACCCAGTACTTC CASSHRTETQYF
TRBJ2-5 TRBD2 TRBV6-6 . TGTGCCAGCAGACAACCGGGACTAGGGTGGGAGACCCAGTACTTC CASRQPGLGWETQYF
TRBJ1-2 TRBD1 TRBV6-5 few TGTGCCAGCAGTTACATTCGTGCGGGACAGGGGACGGGCTACACCTTC CASSYIRAGQGTGYTF
TRBJ2-1 . TRBV15 once TGTGCCACCAGCTCTTGGGAGGGGGTAAGGTACAATGAGCAGTTCTTC CATSSWEGVRYNEQFF
TRBJ1-1 TRBD1 TRBV19 . TGTGCCAGTAGTATAGGTAGCAGGGGGCGTCAGGTTGGCACTGAAGCTTTCTTT CASSIGSRGRQVGTEAFF
TRBJ2-7 TRBD2 TRBV4-3 . TGCGCCAGCAGCCACGGAGCGGGAACTTCCTACGAGCAGTACTTC CASSHGAGTSYEQYF
TRBJ1-5 . TRBV7-6 . TGTGCCAGCAGCTTAGTTTTGGGTTGGGATCAGCCCCAGCATTTT CASSLVLGWDQPQHF
TRBJ2-3 TRBD2 TRBV4-2 . TGTGCCAGCAGCCAACGGACTAGCGGGGACACAGATACGCAGTATTTT CASSQRTSGDTDTQYF
TRBJ2-2 . TRBV7-9 . TGTGCCAGCAGGACGAAACAGGGTTGGCCCACCGGGGAGCTGTTTTTT CASRTKQGWPTGELFF
TRBJ2-7 . TRBV10-1 . TGCGCCAGCACCAGAAGAGACAGTTCCTACGAGCAGTACTTC CASTRRDSSYEQYF
TRBJ2-1 TRBD1 TRBV27 once TGTGCCAGCAACCGACAGGGGGCGGATTACAATGAGCAGTTCTTC CASNRQGADYNEQFF
TRBJ1-3 . TRBV7-9 few TGTGCCAGCAGCCCCTCGGGAGGGGGTGGTAACACCATATATTTT CASSPSGGGGNTIYF
TRBJ1-1 . TRBV19 . TGTGCCAGTAGTCTGGGATTAATGAACACTGAAGCTTTCTTT CASSLGLMNTEAFF
TRBJ2-3 . TRBV13 . TGTGCCAGCAGCTACGACATCACAGATACGCAGTATTTT CASSYDITDTQYF
TRBJ2-7 TRBD2 TRBV7-2 once TGTGCCAGCAGCTTAGAATATAGCGGGCCAAATTCCTACGAGCAGTACTTC CASSLEYSGPNSYEQYF
TRBJ2-6 . TRBV12-5 . TGTGCTAGTGGTTCGGGTCCTGCAGGACAAAGTCGGGCCAACGTCCTGACTTTC CASGSGPAGQSRANVLTF
TRBJ1-1 . TRBV25-1 . TGTGCCAGCAGTGAATGGGGACAGAACACTGAAGCTTTCTTT CASSEWGQNTEAFF
TRBJ1-6 . TRBV28 . TGTGCCAGCAGTTTAAGCATTTATAATTCACCCCTCCACTTT CASSLSIYNSPLHF
TRBJ2-4 . TRBV4-1 . TGCGCCAGCAGCCATTCCGAGGGGGTTCCCAAAAACATTCAGTACTTC CASSHSEGVPKNIQYF
TRBJ2-5 TRBD2 TRBV10-1 . TGCGCCAGCAGTGAGTCGGCTAGCGGGGGACATCAAGAGACCCAGTACTTC CASSESASGGHQETQYF
TRBJ1-6 . TRBV4-2 . TGTGCCAGCAGCCCATATTGGGCGGTGGAGGGACTGACGGATAATTCACCCCTCCACTTT CASSPYWAVEGLTDNSPLHF
TRBJ1-6 TRBD1 TRBV27 medium-sized TGTGCCAGCAGTCCCGGGACAGGGTATTCACCCCTCCACTTT CASSPGTGYSPLHF
TRBJ2-1 TRBD2 TRBV7-6 . TGTGCCAGCAGCAGCGGGAGCCTCCGCTCCTACAATGAGCAGTTCTTC CASSSGSLRSYNEQFF
TRBJ2-2 . TRBV10-3 . TGTGCCATCAGTGCGAAACAGGGTTGGGACACCGGGGAGCTGTTTTTT CAISAKQGWDTGELFF
TRBJ2-2 . TRBV6-4 . TGTGCCAGCAGTGACGGGCAGGGTACCGGGGAGCTGTTTTTT CASSDGQGTGELFF
TRBJ1-4 . TRBV6-1 few TGTGCCAGCAGTTCGACCGTTGCAACTAATGAAAAACTGTTTTTT CASSSTVATNEKLFF